This T cell receptor (beta chain) was retrieved from a study of spatial heterogeneity in lung cancer. Findings of the study overall: For expanded intratumoral alpha and beta TCRs, counts tracked tumor mutation counts.

The time point: sample taken at primary tumor resection. This clonotype was counted ten times or more. Its antigen is as yet unknown. TCRdb passed the 5' RACE reads through MiXCR, listing each CDR3 protein once. The data hold roughly 28,000 distinct CDR3 sequences, with under 8.5% observed a single time. The V end was cut by 6 bases, the J end by 4 bases, with 12 bases between. The CDR3 consists of 12 residues. Germline loops: CDR1 DFQATT, CDR2 SNEGSKA (reference sequence). The sequence came from a male donor with early-stage non-small cell lung cancer. The chain recombines TRBV20-1 with TRBJ1-2, with D maybe TRBD1 (6 bases). The sequences come from lung tumor tissue, collected at surgery. The CDR3 spells CSAHTGTYGYTF. Here the CDR3 DNA reads TGCAGTGCCCACACAGGGACCTATGGCTACACCTTC.